The text below deals with one T cell receptor (beta chain). Profiling relied on immunoSEQ multiplex PCR, and the TCRdb table lists in-frame clones only, not all of them. This table holds around 820 clones, 90% to 95% found once. This sample stems from a study of T cells in lung cancer brain metastases. CDR1 SGHRS and CDR2 YFSETQ come from the germline V gene. J was trimmed by 2 bases and V by 4 bases; bases with no gene match: 6. This CDR3 spans 14 amino acids. The chain employs TRBV5-1 and TRBJ2-7, with TRBD2 identical over 7 bases. The sequence derives from a woman between 65 and 79 years old with non-small cell lung cancer. Sample: tumor tissue from the primary lung tumor. The CDR3 region has the DNA TGCGCCAGCAGCCAAGTAGCGGGTCCCTACGAGCAGTACTTC. Its translation is CASSQVAGPYEQYF.